A single sample is the source of the 14 T cell receptor beta chains below, sequenced in a study of cytomegalovirus exposure and HLA in healthy donors. With 60 Vbeta and 13 Jbeta primers, the PCR was carried out. TCRdb's copy holds only in-frame clones and misses some; the assay was immunoSEQ multiplex PCR. Among about 110,000 clones listed, roughly two thirds were seen once. Sequenced material: PBMCs. These receptors were obtained from a woman in her 30s in good health and CMV-seronegative.

The chain uses TRBV11-2 and TRBJ1-5; 9 nucleotides line up with TRBD1. V gave up 5 bases and J gave up 9 bases; unmatched junction bases: 8. CDR1 is SGHAT and CDR2 is FQNNGV in the germline V gene. The CDR3 totals 14 residues. CDR3 loop: CASSPGQGMRPQHF. The CDR3 DNA reads TGTGCCAGCAGCCCGGGACAGGGAATGAGGCCCCAGCATTTT. The full variable domain, in which reference TRBV11-2 and TRBJ1-5 provide the parts outside the CDR3, is EAGVAQSPRYKIIEKRQSVAFWCNPISGHATLYWYQQILGQGPKLLIQFQNNGVVDDSQLPKDRFSAERLKGVDSTLKIQPAKLEDSAVYLCASSPGQGMRPQHFGDGTRLSIL.

This clone was recorded a few times. The rearrangement links TRBV4-1 to TRBJ1-1, with D unclear. The CDR3 spans 17 residues. V lost 1 base and J lost 3, with 18 bases in between. CDR1 and CDR2 from the germline V gene are MGHRA and YSYEKL. CDR3 sequence (DNA): TGCGCCAGCAGCCAAGTACGTTTGCTTGGTCGGGACACTGAAGCTTTCTTT. It specifies CASSQVRLLGRDTEAFF.

V usage is TRBV7-9 and J usage is TRBJ1-5; 7 nucleotides align to TRBD1. This CDR3 comprises 15 residues. Germline V lookup: CDR1 SEHNR, CDR2 FQNEAQ (reference sequence). The V and J ends lost 4 bases and 3 bases, in that order; junction bases with no gene match: 6. In nucleotides, the CDR3 is TGTGCCAGCAGCTCCGGGACAGCAGACAATCAGCCCCAGCATTTT. Translation gives CASSSGTADNQPQHF.

In this sample, this clone turned up once. V and J are TRBV5-1 and TRBJ2-4; the D gene is possibly TRBD1 (5 bases). Per the germline V gene, CDR1 is SGHRS and CDR2 is YFSETQ. V lost 0 bases and J 1 base, leaving 8 bases between the germline ends. The CDR3 totals 15 residues. The CDR3 protein is CASSLEGRAKNIQYF. The CDR3 bases are TGCGCCAGCAGCTTGGAGGGGCGGGCCAAAAACATTCAGTACTTC.

The V gene is TRBV7-8, the J gene TRBJ2-3; 12 bases are shared with TRBD1. The CDR3 is made up of 15 amino acids. Germline V lookup: CDR1 SGHVS, CDR2 FQNEAQ. V dropped 4 bases and J dropped 6; count of bases not matched to a gene: 5. The CDR3 DNA sequence: TGTGCCAGCAGCTCCCGGGACAGGGGGCGTGATACGCAGTATTTT. Its translation is CASSSRDRGRDTQYF.

The chain combines TRBV7-2 with TRBJ2-5; 7 positions match TRBD1. Trimming removed 6 bases from V and 0 bases from J; junction bases left unmatched: 4. Germline V gene sequence: CDR1 SGHTA, CDR2 FQGNSA. The CDR3 totals 14 residues. CDR3 loop: CASRTGPHQETQYF. DNA for the CDR3: TGTGCCAGCAGGACAGGGCCTCACCAAGAGACCCAGTACTTC.

This clone was observed a handful of times. The CDR3 here is CASHKAGVGTEAFF. The CDR3 bases are TGCGCCAGCCATAAGGCGGGGGTTGGCACTGAAGCTTTCTTT. The chain carries TRBV4-1 and TRBJ1-1; TRBD1 is a possible D gene (5 bases). This CDR3 contains 14 residues. The germline gives CDR1 MGHRA, CDR2 YSYEKL. V was cut by 8 bases and J by 4 bases, with 17 bases left in between.

This sequence joins TRBV6-5 and TRBJ2-1; 9 nucleotides line up with TRBD2. The V and J ends lost 2 bases and 6 bases, in that order; junction bases with no gene match: 5. Germline CDR1 MNHEY, CDR2 SVGAGI. The CDR3 length is 15 residues. In nucleotides, the CDR3 is TGTGCCAGCAGTTACAGAGCGGGAGGTTTCAATGAGCAGTTCTTC. Its translation: CASSYRAGGFNEQFF.

V and J are TRBV7-9 and TRBJ1-1, with D uncertain. Trimming left V 1 base short and J 8 bases short, with 11 bases between. Germline V gives CDR1 SEHNR, CDR2 FQNEAQ (reference sequence). The CDR3 length is 13 residues. CDR3 nucleotides: TGTGCCAGCAGCTTAGTAATTCAGGCAGAAGCTTTCTTT. Residues: CASSLVIQAEAFF.

This clone was seen a handful of times. The gene calls are TRBV6-1 and TRBJ1-2; TRBD1 aligns across 11 bases. CDR3 length equals 14 residues. Germline V gene data show CDR1 as MNHNS and CDR2 as SASEGT. V was pared by 2 bases and J by 6 bases, with 2 bases of the junction left unmatched. This CDR3 is CASSERTGGDGYTF. CDR3 DNA: TGTGCCAGCAGTGAAAGGACAGGGGGCGATGGCTACACCTTC.

V is TRBV5-6 and J is TRBJ2-7, with TRBD2 matching 7 bases. Germline V gives CDR1 SGHDT, CDR2 YYEEEE. V shed 4 bases, J shed 6 bases, and the junction held 1 base outside the gene matches. CDR3 size: 11 residues. DNA of the CDR3: TGTGCCAGCAGCACTAGCGCCGAGCAGTACTTC. Protein: CASSTSAEQYF.

V gene TRBV7-2 combines with J gene TRBJ2-5, with no clear D. In germline, CDR1 is SGHTA, CDR2 FQGNSA. The CDR3 extends over 12 amino acids. V was cut by 2 bases and J by 4 bases, with 5 bases left in between. Here the CDR3 reads CASSLNGETQYF. The CDR3 DNA sequence: TGTGCCAGCAGCTTAAACGGAGAGACCCAGTACTTC.

The V and J genes are TRBV27 and TRBJ2-7, with D possibly being TRBD1 (6 bases). The CDR3 is made up of 14 amino acids. Between the trimmed V and J ends, which lost 5 bases and 5 bases, there was a span of 16 bases. The germline gives CDR1 MNHEY, CDR2 SMNVEV (reference sequence). CDR3 sequence (DNA): TGTGCCAGCAGTCCTACGCGCAGGGGCGACGAGCAGTACTTC. It is translated as CASSPTRRGDEQYF.

The gene calls are TRBV5-1 and TRBJ2-1; no definite D call. Per germline, CDR1 SGHRS and CDR2 YFSETQ. The length of the CDR3 is 15 residues. V lost 0 bases, J lost 1 base, and 8 bases lay in between. CDR3 in DNA: TGCGCCAGCAGCTTGGATCTAGAGTCCTACAATGAGCAGTTCTTC. This encodes CASSLDLESYNEQFF.